One sample yielded the 3 T cell receptor beta chains listed below, sequenced in a study of precursors of human CD4 cytotoxic T cells. TCRdb re-analysed the reads in MiXCR, keeping a single row per CDR3 protein. Here the sample spans a few hundred distinct CDR3 sequences, around 21% being singletons. The bulk UMI libraries came from four sorted CD4+ memory subsets, including IL-7R-high and IL-7R-negative TEMRA. The sequencing input was memory CD4+ T cells from blood (PBMCs). Receptor source: a human donor in good health.

The CDR3 coding sequence is TGCAGTGCTAGCGGGACCTTACCGGGGACCCAGTACTTC. Protein product: CSASGTLPGTQYF. J is TRBJ2-5 and V is TRBV20-1; D tentatively fits TRBD1 or TRBD2 (5 bases each). The V gene's germline CDR1 is DFQATT and CDR2 SNEGSKA (reference sequence). There are 13 residues in the CDR3. Trimming took 3 bases from V and 7 from J, leaving 15 bases between them.

The rearrangement uses TRBV19 and TRBJ2-1, with D possibly TRBD1 on 6 matching bases. V dropped 2 bases and J dropped 0 bases, with 14 bases sitting between them. Germline loops: CDR1 LNHDA, CDR2 SQIVND (reference sequence). CDR3 length: 17 residues. The CDR3: CASSILGAHSSYNEQFF. The CDR3 coding sequence is TGTGCCAGTAGTATATTGGGGGCCCATAGCTCCTACAATGAGCAGTTCTTC.

This clonotype was recorded a few times. V usage is TRBV7-9 and J usage is TRBJ1-1, with 8 bases matching TRBD1. The CDR3 has 14 amino acids. Germline CDR1 is SEHNR and CDR2 is FQNEAQ (reference sequence). With 3 bases clipped from V and 1 base from J, the junction kept 1 base outside the gene matches. The CDR3 loop reads CASSFGQGNTEAFF. The CDR3 DNA is TGTGCCAGCAGCTTCGGACAGGGGAACACTGAAGCTTTCTTT. Complete variable domain (other parts from reference TRBV7-9 and TRBJ1-1): DTGVSQNPRHKITKRGQNVTFRCDPISEHNRLYWYRQTLGQGPEFLTYFQNEAQLEKSRLLSDRFSAERPKGSFSTLEIQRTEQGDSAMYLCASSFGQGNTEAFFGQGTRLTVV.